The rows below give T cell receptor beta chains drawn from one sample of a study of T cells after yellow fever vaccination. In TCRdb, the 5' RACE reads were re-called with MiXCR into one record per CDR3 protein. The sample gives a few hundred thousand distinct CDR3 sequences, about 17% of which show up once; 15% to 20% is in the top ten. Specimen: PBMCs, collected 4 to 5 days after the first yellow fever vaccination. These receptor sequences come from a man younger than 35 who received the YFV17D yellow fever vaccine. Both conserved end residues are part of each CDR3. The D gene is left open where the match is weak. A clone size is listed for some rows: how often the clone was seen (once, few, many), or a class if it is expanded.

.	TRBV12-3/TRBV12-4	TRBJ1-5	few	TGTGCCAGCAGTCGAGGAGGTCAGCCCCAGCATTTT	CASSRGGQPQHF
.	TRBV7-6	TRBJ2-2	.	TGTGCCAGCAGCCCGGGAAATAGACTGAGATGGAGCGGGGAGCTGTTTTTT	CASSPGNRLRWSGELFF
.	TRBV9	TRBJ1-1	.	TGTGCCAGCAGCGTAGAGCCATCGGCCACTGAAGCTTTCTTT	CASSVEPSATEAFF
.	TRBV5-1	TRBJ2-7	.	TGCGCCAGCAGCCCCTACGGGCCACAAGGTTCCTACGAGCAGTACTTC	CASSPYGPQGSYEQYF
.	TRBV29-1	TRBJ1-4	few	TGCAGCGTAGGGAGGGGGTTGGGGGAAAAACTGTTTTTT	CSVGRGLGEKLFF
.	TRBV24-1	TRBJ1-5	.	TGTGCCACCAGTGACGGCCGGCAGCCCCAGCATTTT	CATSDGRQPQHF
.	TRBV7-9	TRBJ1-2	few	TGTGCCAGCACCCCCCTCGAGAGCTATGGCTACACCTTC	CASTPLESYGYTF
.	TRBV19	TRBJ1-6	once	TGTGCCAGTAGTGTAGGACCGGCCTATAATTCACCCCTCCACTTT	CASSVGPAYNSPLHF
.	TRBV6-2/TRBV6-3	TRBJ2-7	many	TGTGCCAGCAGTTTCACCTACGAGCAGTACTTC	CASSFTYEQYF
.	TRBV29-1	TRBJ2-5	few	TGCAGCGTTGAATTCCCTTACGGGACCCAAGAGACCCAGTACTTC	CSVEFPYGTQETQYF
TRBD2	TRBV5-1	TRBJ2-1	.	TGCGCCAGCAGCCTGACCGGGACTAGCATCAATGAGCAGTTCTTC	CASSLTGTSINEQFF
.	TRBV7-2	TRBJ1-2	.	TGTGCCAGCAGCGTAGACAGACAGTATGGCTACACCTTC	CASSVDRQYGYTF
.	TRBV6-5	TRBJ2-2	.	.	CASSTSMNTGELFF
.	TRBV5-1	TRBJ2-1	few	TGCGCCAGCAGCTTGTCCTTCGACAATGAGCAGTTCTTC	CASSLSFDNEQFF
.	TRBV12-3/TRBV12-4	TRBJ1-2	few	TGTGCCAGCAGGTCCTACCCCTATGGCTACACCTTC	CASRSYPYGYTF
.	TRBV5-6	TRBJ2-5	.	TGTGCCAGCAGCTTTCCAGCCGGGGACACCCAAGAGACCCAGTACTTC	CASSFPAGDTQETQYF
.	TRBV7-2	TRBJ2-3	few	TGTGCCAGCAGTAAAAGGGATACGCAGTATTTT	CASSKRDTQYF
TRBD1	TRBV28	TRBJ2-3	many	TGTGCCAGCAGCCGGGGACAGGCGGGGACAGATACGCAGTATTTT	CASSRGQAGTDTQYF
TRBD1	TRBV7-2	TRBJ2-5	few	TGTGCCAGCAGCACAAACAGGGGCGTGTGGGAGACCCAGTACTTC	CASSTNRGVWETQYF
.	TRBV24-1	TRBJ1-5	few	TGTGCCACCAGTCCAGGGAGCAATCAGCCCCAGCATTTT	CATSPGSNQPQHF
TRBD2	TRBV7-9	TRBJ2-1	.	TGTGCCAGCAGCTTGGGACTAGCGGGGGGGTTCTACAATGAGCAGTTCTTC	CASSLGLAGGFYNEQFF
.	TRBV3-1	TRBJ1-6	many	TGTGCCAGCAGCCATGCGGGCTATAATTCACCCCTCCACTTT	CASSHAGYNSPLHF
.	TRBV7-6	TRBJ2-3	few	TGTGCCAGCAGCTTAGGTTTGGGTGGTGATACGCAGTATTTT	CASSLGLGGDTQYF
.	TRBV12-3/TRBV12-4	TRBJ2-1	.	TGTGCCAGCAGTTTCGGGGGCCTCTACAATGAGCAGTTCTTC	CASSFGGLYNEQFF
TRBD1	TRBV12-3/TRBV12-4	TRBJ1-2	.	TGTGCCAGCACCTCTGAAGGGGGCGGCTATGGCTACACCTTC	CASTSEGGGYGYTF
.	TRBV7-3	TRBJ2-6	.	TGTGCCAGCGGAACCAACTCTGGGGCCAACGTCCTGACTTTC	CASGTNSGANVLTF
.	TRBV4-2	TRBJ1-6	.	TGTGCCAGCAGCCAAGAGCGAGGGGCCCATTCACCCCTCCACTTT	CASSQERGAHSPLHF
TRBD1	TRBV3-1	TRBJ1-1	few	TGTGCCAGCAGCCGAAGAGGGACAGGGAACACTGAAGCTTTCTTT	CASSRRGTGNTEAFF
.	TRBV10-3	TRBJ1-1	many	TGTGCCATCAAAAGGGGGAACACTGAAGCTTTCTTT	CAIKRGNTEAFF
.	TRBV5-1	TRBJ2-5	.	TGCGCCAGCAGCCCCTCCGTCGGGGAGACCCAGTACTTC	CASSPSVGETQYF
.	TRBV5-1	TRBJ1-2	few	TGCGCCAGCAGCTTGGTAGGCAGGGAGGAATATGGCTACACCTTC	CASSLVGREEYGYTF
.	TRBV12-3/TRBV12-4	TRBJ2-1	.	TGTGCCAGCAGGGATAGAAAGGCGAATGAGCAGTTCTTC	CASRDRKANEQFF
TRBD2	TRBV4-3	TRBJ2-3	.	TGCGCCAGCAGCCAAGAACAAGCGGGGGTTAGCACAGATACGCAGTATTTT	CASSQEQAGVSTDTQYF
.	TRBV5-1	TRBJ2-5	few	TGCGCCAGCGGGATCGACCGCCAAGAGACCCAGTACTTC	CASGIDRQETQYF
.	TRBV29-1	TRBJ2-5	many	TGCAGCGTTGAAGAGTGGAGGGAGGAGGAGACCCAGTACTTC	CSVEEWREEETQYF
.	TRBV28	TRBJ1-5	many	TGTGCCAGCAGAGGGGTCTATAGCAATCAGCCCCAGCATTTT	CASRGVYSNQPQHF
TRBD2	TRBV9	TRBJ2-1	few	TGTGCCAGCAGCGTAGGGACTAGCGGGGATGAGCAGTTCTTC	CASSVGTSGDEQFF
.	TRBV7-2	TRBJ2-3	many	TGTGCCAGCAGCTTACCAAACACAGATACGCAGTATTTT	CASSLPNTDTQYF
TRBD2	TRBV5-1	TRBJ2-5	.	TGCGCCAGCAGCTTGGGGACTAGCGGGTTCGGGAAGACCCAGTACTTC	CASSLGTSGFGKTQYF
TRBD1	TRBV19	TRBJ1-1	.	TGTGCCAGTATTGAGGACAGGGCCAACACTGAAGCTTTCTTT	CASIEDRANTEAFF
TRBD1	TRBV12-3/TRBV12-4	TRBJ1-4	.	TGTGCCAGCAGGACCGGGACAGCCATGGGAAAACTGTTTTTT	CASRTGTAMGKLFF
.	TRBV7-3	TRBJ2-7	.	TGTGCCAGCAGCGCCACAGGGATCTACGAGCAGTACTTC	CASSATGIYEQYF